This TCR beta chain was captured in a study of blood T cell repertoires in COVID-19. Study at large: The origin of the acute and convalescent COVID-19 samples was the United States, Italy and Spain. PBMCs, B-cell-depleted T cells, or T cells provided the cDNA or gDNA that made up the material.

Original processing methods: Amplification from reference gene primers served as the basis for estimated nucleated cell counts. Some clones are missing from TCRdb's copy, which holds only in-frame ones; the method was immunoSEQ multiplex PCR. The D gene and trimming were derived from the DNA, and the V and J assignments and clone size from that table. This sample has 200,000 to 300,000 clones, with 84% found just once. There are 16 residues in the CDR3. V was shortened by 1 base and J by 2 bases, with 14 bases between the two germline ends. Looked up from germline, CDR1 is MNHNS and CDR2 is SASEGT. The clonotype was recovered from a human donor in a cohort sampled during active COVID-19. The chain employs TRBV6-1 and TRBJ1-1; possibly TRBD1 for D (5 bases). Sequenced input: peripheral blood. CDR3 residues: CASSEEIKGINTEAFF. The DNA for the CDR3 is TGTGCCAGCAGTGAAGAGATTAAGGGGATCAACACTGAAGCTTTCTTT.